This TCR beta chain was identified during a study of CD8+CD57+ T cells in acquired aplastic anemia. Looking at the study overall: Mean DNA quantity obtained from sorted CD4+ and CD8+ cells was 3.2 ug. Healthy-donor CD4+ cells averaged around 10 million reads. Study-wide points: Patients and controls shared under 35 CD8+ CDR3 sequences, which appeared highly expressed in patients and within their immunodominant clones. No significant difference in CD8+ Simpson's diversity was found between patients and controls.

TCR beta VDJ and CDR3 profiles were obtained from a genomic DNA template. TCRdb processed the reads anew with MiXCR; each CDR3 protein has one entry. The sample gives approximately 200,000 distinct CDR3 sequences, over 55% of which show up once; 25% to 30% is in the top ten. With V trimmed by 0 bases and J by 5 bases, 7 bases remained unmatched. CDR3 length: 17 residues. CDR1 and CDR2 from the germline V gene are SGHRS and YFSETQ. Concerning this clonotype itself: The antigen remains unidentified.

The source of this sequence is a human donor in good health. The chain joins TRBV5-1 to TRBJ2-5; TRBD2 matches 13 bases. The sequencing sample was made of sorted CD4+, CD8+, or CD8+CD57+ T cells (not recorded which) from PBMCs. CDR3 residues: CASSLAVGLAGEETQYF. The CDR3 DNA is TGCGCCAGCAGCTTGGCCGTAGGACTAGCGGGGGAGGAGACCCAGTACTTC.